A single sample is the source of the 13 T cell receptor beta chains below, sequenced in a study of T cells after yellow fever vaccination. TCRdb re-called the 5' RACE reads through MiXCR, storing one row per CDR3 protein. In the table there are some 300,000 distinct CDR3 sequences, over 8.5% of which are singletons. Material: CD4+ T cells sorted from PBMCs, obtained 45 days after the yellow fever booster vaccination. These receptors all stem from a man in his late teens or twenties who received the YFV17D yellow fever vaccine.

The CDR3 nucleotides read TGCGCCAGCAGCCAAGTTAGCGGGGGGGCCGCCATCGTGCAGTTCTTC. Encoded protein: CASSQVSGGAAIVQFF. This chain connects TRBV4-1 to TRBJ2-1; 11 bases match TRBD2. Germline V gene sequence: CDR1 MGHRA, CDR2 YSYEKL. The CDR3 spans 16 residues. Germline trimming cut 1 base from V and 12 bases from J; bases unmatched to any gene: 11.

This clonotype was detected only a few times. The V gene is TRBV4-1, the J gene TRBJ2-5, with D hard to call. CDR3 length equals 15 residues. Germline V lookup: CDR1 MGHRA, CDR2 YSYEKL. Trimming left V 5 bases short and J 0 bases short, with 13 bases between. CDR3 DNA: TGCGCCAGCAGCTCCAGCCCTAGGTACCAAGAGACCCAGTACTTC. Its translation is CASSSSPRYQETQYF.

This sequence joins TRBV5-4 and TRBJ2-4; 8 bases match TRBD2. This CDR3 is 14 amino acids long. CDR1 SGHNT and CDR2 YYREEE come from the germline V gene (reference sequence). V was clipped by 1 base and J by 10 bases; unmatched bases: 7. The CDR3 DNA reads TGTGCCAGCAGCTTGCCTACTAGCGGCATAATTCAGTACTTC. This translates into CASSLPTSGIIQYF.

Regarding this clonotype: The junction shows a germline mismatch at one end, possibly a read error. V is TRBV20-1 and J is TRBJ1-5; 12 bases are shared with TRBD1. In germline, CDR1 is DFQATT, CDR2 SNEGSKA (reference sequence). This CDR3 is built from 19 residues. The CDR3 sequence is CSARRAGTGGYYSKQPQHF. CDR3 in DNA: TGCAGTGCTAGAAGAGCCGGGACAGGGGGCTATTATAGCAAACAGCCCCAGCATTTT.

The table lists this clonotype with a few counts. This chain uses TRBV6-2 or TRBV6-3 with TRBJ2-1; 7 nucleotides agree with TRBD2. The CDR3 totals 16 residues. J gave up 8 bases and V 7 bases, and 17 bases lay outside the gene matches. CDR1 and CDR2 (germline): MNHEY, SVGEGT. CDR3 residues: CASTTSRWGGLDEQFF. In DNA, the CDR3 is TGTGCCAGCACTACCTCCAGGTGGGGGGGGTTGGATGAGCAGTTCTTC.

Only a few counts were recorded for this clonotype. The chain recombines TRBV15 with TRBJ2-3; 15 bases are shared with TRBD2. The CDR3 length is 16 residues. V dropped 3 bases and J dropped 4; count of bases not matched to a gene: 2. CDR1 is LNHNV and CDR2 is YYDKDF in the germline V gene (reference sequence). CDR3 in DNA: TGTGCCACCAGCAGCGGACTAGCGGGGGGGCCAGATACGCAGTATTTT. As protein: CATSSGLAGGPDTQYF.

This clonotype was counted a few times. The rearrangement joins TRBV7-3 to TRBJ2-7; D is unclear. The CDR3 has 14 residues. V was pared by 3 bases and J by 0 bases, with 9 bases between. Per germline, CDR1 SGHTA and CDR2 FQGTGA. The CDR3 reads CASSLWGSSYEQYF. The CDR3 DNA sequence: TGTGCCAGCAGCTTGTGGGGATCCTCCTACGAGCAGTACTTC.

This clonotype showed up just a few times. The V call is TRBV12-3 or TRBV12-4, the J call TRBJ2-7, with 8 bases identical to TRBD1. J was trimmed by 5 bases and V by 6 bases; bases with no gene match: 0. The CDR3 extends over 11 amino acids. The CDR3 DNA is TGTGCCAGCAGGGACAGGGACGAGCAGTACTTC. Amino acids: CASRDRDEQYF.

V is TRBV19 and J is TRBJ1-5, with D perhaps TRBD1 (6 bases). The CDR3 spans 14 residues. Per the germline V gene, CDR1 is LNHDA and CDR2 is SQIVND (reference sequence). V was clipped by 6 bases and J by 4 bases, with 13 bases between them. The CDR3 here is CASRKDSINQPQHF. CDR3 DNA sequence: TGTGCCAGTAGAAAGGACAGCATAAATCAGCCCCAGCATTTT.

The rearrangement links TRBV5-1 to TRBJ1-4; 10 bases align to TRBD1. Trimming took 4 bases from V and 6 from J; bases not matched to a gene: 6. This CDR3 has 15 residues. Germline V lookup: CDR1 SGHRS, CDR2 YFSETQ. The chain's CDR3 is CASSGAGTGDEKLFF. CDR3 sequence (DNA): TGCGCCAGCAGCGGAGCCGGGACAGGGGATGAAAAACTGTTTTTT.

This clonotype has only a few counts. The genes are TRBV11-2 and TRBJ2-3; 11 bases are shared with TRBD2. J gave up 6 bases and V 10 bases, and 12 bases lay outside the gene matches. Germline CDR1 reads SGHAT; CDR2 reads FQNNGV. The CDR3 is 15 residues long. The CDR3 nucleotides are TGTGCCACCTATAGCGGGGGGGCCGGGGAGGATACGCAGTATTTT. It codes for CATYSGGAGEDTQYF.

The V gene is TRBV7-8, the J gene TRBJ2-7; D unresolved. CDR1 and CDR2 from the germline V gene are SGHVS and FQNEAQ. The CDR3 totals 14 residues. The V gene lost 2 bases and the J gene lost 2 bases, with 10 bases spanning the gap. The CDR3 DNA sequence: TGTGCCAGCAGCTTAAGTGACGCCACCTACGAGCAGTACGTC. Translating gives CASSLSDATYEQYV.

This clonotype has only a few counts. The V call is TRBV10-3, the J call TRBJ2-1; 7 bases agree with TRBD2. After removal of 8 bases from V and 8 bases from J, the junction contained 12 bases not matched to a gene. The CDR3 contains 14 residues. From germline, CDR1 is ENHRY and CDR2 SYGVKD. Here the CDR3 reads CAIGRVRGRYEQFF. The CDR3 DNA is TGTGCCATCGGGAGGGTTCGGGGTCGGTATGAGCAGTTCTTC.